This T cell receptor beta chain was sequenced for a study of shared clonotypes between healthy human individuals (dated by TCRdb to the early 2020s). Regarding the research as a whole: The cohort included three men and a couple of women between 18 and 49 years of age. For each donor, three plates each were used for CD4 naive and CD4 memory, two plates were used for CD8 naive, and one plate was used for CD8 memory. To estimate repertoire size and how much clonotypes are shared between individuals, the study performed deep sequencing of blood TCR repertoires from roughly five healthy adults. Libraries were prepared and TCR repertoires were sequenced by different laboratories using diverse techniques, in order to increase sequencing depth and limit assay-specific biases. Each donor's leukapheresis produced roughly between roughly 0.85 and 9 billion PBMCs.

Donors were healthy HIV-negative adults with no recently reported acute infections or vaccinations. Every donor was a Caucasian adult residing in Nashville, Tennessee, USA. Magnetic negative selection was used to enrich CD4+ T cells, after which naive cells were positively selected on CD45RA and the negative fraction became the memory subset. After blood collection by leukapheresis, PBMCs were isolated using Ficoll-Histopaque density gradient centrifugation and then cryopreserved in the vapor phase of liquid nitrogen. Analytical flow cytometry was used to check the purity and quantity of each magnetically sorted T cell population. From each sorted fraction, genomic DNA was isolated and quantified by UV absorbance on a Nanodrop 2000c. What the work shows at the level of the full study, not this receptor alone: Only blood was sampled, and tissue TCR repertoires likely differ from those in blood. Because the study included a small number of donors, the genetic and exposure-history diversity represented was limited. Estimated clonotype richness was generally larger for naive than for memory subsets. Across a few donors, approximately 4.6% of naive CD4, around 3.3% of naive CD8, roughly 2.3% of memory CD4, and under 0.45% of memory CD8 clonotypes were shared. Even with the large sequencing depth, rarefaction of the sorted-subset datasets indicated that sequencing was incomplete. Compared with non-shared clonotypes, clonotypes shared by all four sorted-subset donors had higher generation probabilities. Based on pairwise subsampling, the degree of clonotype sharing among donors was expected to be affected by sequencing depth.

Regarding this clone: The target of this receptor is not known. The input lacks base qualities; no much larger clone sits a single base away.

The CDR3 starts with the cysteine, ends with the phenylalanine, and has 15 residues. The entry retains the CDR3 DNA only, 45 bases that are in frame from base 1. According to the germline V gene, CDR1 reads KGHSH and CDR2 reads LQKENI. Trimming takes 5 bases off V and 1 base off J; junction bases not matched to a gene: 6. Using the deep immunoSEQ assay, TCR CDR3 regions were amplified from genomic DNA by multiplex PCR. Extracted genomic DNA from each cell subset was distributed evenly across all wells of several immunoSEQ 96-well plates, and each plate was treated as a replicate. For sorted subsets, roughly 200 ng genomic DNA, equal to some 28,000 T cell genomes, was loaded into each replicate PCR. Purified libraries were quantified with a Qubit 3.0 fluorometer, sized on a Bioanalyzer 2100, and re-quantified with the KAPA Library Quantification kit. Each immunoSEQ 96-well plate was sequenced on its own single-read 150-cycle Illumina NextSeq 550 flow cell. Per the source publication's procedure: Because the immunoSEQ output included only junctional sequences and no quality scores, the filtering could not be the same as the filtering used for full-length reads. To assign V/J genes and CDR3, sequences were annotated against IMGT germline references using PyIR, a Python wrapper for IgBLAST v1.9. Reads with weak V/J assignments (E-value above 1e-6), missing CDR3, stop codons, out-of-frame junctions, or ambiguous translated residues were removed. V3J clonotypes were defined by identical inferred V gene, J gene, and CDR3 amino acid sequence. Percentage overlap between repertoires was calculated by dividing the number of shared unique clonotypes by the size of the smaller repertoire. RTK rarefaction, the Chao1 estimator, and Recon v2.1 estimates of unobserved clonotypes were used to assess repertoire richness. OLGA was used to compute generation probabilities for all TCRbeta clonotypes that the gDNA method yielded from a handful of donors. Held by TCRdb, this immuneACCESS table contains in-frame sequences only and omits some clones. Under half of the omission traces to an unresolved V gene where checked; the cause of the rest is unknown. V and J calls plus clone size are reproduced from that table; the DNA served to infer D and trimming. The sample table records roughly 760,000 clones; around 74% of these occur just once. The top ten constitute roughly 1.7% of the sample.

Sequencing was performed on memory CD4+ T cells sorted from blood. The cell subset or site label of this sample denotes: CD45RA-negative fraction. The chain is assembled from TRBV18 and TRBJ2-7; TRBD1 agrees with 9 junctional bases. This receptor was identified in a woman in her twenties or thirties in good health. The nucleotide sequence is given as TGTGCCAGCTCATCCCGGGACAGGGTTTCCTACGAGCAGTACTTC. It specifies CASSSRDRVSYEQYF.